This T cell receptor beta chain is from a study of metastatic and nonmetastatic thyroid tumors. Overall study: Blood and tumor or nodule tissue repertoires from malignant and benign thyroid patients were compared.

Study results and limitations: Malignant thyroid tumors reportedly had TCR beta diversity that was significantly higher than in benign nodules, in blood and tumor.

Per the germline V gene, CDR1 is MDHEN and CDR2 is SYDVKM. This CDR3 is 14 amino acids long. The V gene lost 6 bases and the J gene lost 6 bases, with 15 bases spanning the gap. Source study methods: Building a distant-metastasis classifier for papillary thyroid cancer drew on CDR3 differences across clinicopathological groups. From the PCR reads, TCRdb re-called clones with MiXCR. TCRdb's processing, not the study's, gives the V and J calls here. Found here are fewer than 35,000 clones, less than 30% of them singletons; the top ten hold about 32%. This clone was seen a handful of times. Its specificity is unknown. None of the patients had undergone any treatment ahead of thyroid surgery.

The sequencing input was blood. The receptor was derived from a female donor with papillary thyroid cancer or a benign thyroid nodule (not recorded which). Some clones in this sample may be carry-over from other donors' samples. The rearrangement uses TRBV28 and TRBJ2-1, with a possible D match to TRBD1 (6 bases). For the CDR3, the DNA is TGTGCCAGCAGGGCAACACAGGGATTCAATGAGCAGTTCTTC. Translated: CASRATQGFNEQFF. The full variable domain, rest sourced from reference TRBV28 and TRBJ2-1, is DVKVTQSSRYLVKRTGEKVFLECVQDMDHENMFWYRQDPGLGLRLIYFSYDVKMKEKGDIPEGYSVSREKKERFSLILESASTNQTSMYLCASRATQGFNEQFFGPGTRLTVL.